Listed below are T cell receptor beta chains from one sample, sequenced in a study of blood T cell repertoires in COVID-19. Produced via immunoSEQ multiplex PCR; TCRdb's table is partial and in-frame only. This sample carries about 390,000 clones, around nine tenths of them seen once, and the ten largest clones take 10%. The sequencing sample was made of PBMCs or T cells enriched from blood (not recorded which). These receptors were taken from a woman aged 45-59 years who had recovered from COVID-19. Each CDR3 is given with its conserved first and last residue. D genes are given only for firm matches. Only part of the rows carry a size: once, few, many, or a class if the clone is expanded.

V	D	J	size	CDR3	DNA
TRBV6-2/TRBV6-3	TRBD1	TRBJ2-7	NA	CASSDRQGPHEQYF	TGTGCCAGCAGTGACCGACAGGGGCCCCACGAGCAGTACTTC
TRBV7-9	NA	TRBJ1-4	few	CASSSSGGTWGEKLFF	TGTGCCAGCAGCTCCTCTGGGGGGACGTGGGGTGAAAAACTGTTTTTT
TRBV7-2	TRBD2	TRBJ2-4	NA	CASSLGTSNIQYF	TGTGCCAGCAGCTTAGGGACTAGCAACATTCAGTACTTC
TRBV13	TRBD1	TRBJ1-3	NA	CASSLSNYRGSGNTIYF	TGTGCCAGCTCCCTATCCAACTACAGGGGTTCTGGAAACACCATATATTTT
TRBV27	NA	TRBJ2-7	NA	CASSPTGLGEQYF	TGTGCCAGCAGCCCGACAGGCTTAGGGGAGCAGTACTTC
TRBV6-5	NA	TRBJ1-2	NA	CASSSAGANYGYTF	TGTGCCAGCAGTTCGGCAGGGGCGAACTATGGCTACACCTTC
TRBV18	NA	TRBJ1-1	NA	CASSPSNMNTEAFF	TGTGCCAGCTCACCCTCAAACATGAACACTGAAGCTTTCTTT
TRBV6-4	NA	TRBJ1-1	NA	CASSDQGTNTEAFF	TGTGCCAGCAGTGATCAGGGGACCAACACTGAAGCTTTCTTT
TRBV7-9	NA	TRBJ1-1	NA	CASSSRRGGNTEAFF	TGTGCCAGCAGCTCAAGACGAGGGGGAAACACTGAAGCTTTCTTT
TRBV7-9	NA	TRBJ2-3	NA	CASSLARGTQYF	TGTGCCAGCAGCTTAGCGCGAGGTACGCAGTATTTT
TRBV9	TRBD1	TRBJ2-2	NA	CASSVELRGPTGELFF	TGTGCCAGCAGCGTAGAGTTGAGGGGGCCCACCGGGGAGCTGTTTTTT
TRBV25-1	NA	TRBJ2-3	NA	CASSADMTSTDTQYF	TGTGCCAGCAGTGCCGATATGACTAGCACAGATACGCAGTATTTT
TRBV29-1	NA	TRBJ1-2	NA	CSVEQGNYGYTF	TGCAGCGTTGAACAGGGGAACTATGGCTACACCTTC
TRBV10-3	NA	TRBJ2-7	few	CAIANSTYEQYF	TGTGCCATCGCTAACAGTACCTACGAGCAGTACTTC
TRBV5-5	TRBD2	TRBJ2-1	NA	CASSPSSLRGGPSSYNEQFF	TGTGCCAGCAGCCCCTCGTCTTTGCGGGGGGGCCCCAGCTCCTACAATGAGCAGTTCTTC
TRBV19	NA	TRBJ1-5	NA	CASSTGTLGQPQHF	TGTGCCAGTAGTACTGGGACTCTAGGGCAGCCCCAGCATTTT
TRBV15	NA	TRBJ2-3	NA	CATKGSHRVTDTQYF	TGTGCCACCAAAGGCTCGCACAGGGTCACAGATACGCAGTATTTT
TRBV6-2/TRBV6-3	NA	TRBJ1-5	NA	CASSYHDRTGPQPQHF	TGTGCCAGCAGTTACCACGACAGGACCGGCCCCCAGCCCCAGCATTTT
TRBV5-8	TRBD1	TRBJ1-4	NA	CANLGTAQGEKLFF	TGTGCCAACCTCGGGACAGCGCAAGGGGAAAAACTGTTTTTT
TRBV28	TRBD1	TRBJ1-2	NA	CARSYIHRGAYGYTF	TGTGCCAGGAGCTACATCCACAGGGGAGCCTATGGCTACACCTTC
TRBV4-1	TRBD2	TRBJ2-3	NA	CASSRRLAGDTQYF	TGCGCCAGCAGCCGTCGACTAGCGGGAGATACGCAGTATTTT
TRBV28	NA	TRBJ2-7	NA	CASRGGANSYEQYF	TGTGCCAGCAGGGGCGGGGCGAACTCCTACGAGCAGTACTTC
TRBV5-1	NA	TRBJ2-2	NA	CASSLEYRSGIATPGELFF	TGCGCCAGCAGCTTGGAATACCGTTCGGGAATAGCTACCCCTGGGGAGCTGTTTTTT
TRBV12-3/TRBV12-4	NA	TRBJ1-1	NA	CASRPTGRTEAFF	TGTGCCAGCAGACCTACAGGGCGTACTGAAGCTTTCTTT
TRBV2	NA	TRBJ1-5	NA	CASSASGNQPQHF	TGTGCCAGCAGTGCATCGGGCAATCAGCCCCAGCATTTT
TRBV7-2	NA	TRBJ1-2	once	CASSLDNSYGYTF	TGTGCCAGCAGCTTGGACAACAGCTATGGCTACACCTTC
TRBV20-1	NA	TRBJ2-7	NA	CSANGEEQYF	TGCAGTGCTAACGGGGAGGAGCAGTACTTC
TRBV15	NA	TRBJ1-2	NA	CATSRRPSHGYTF	TGTGCCACCAGCAGAAGACCTAGCCATGGCTACACCTTC
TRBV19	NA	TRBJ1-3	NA	CASSMLTVSGNTIYF	TGTGCCAGTAGTATGCTGACAGTTTCTGGAAACACCATATATTTT
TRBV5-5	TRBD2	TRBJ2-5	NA	CASSLRFAGGGETQYF	TGTGCCAGCAGCTTAAGGTTCGCGGGGGGCGGGGAGACCCAGTACTTC
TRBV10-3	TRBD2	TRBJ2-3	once	CAISFGEGGTDTQYF	TGTGCCATCAGTTTCGGGGAGGGAGGCACAGATACGCAGTATTTT
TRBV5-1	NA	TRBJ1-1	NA	CASSSLGATEAFF	TGCGCCAGCAGCTCCCTAGGGGCCACTGAAGCTTTCTTT
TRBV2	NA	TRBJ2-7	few	CASSEDRSVSYEQYF	TGTGCCAGCAGTGAAGACAGATCAGTCTCCTACGAGCAGTACTTC
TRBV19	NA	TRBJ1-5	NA	CATQTMFPLDQPQHF	TGTGCCACCCAGACTATGTTCCCATTGGATCAGCCCCAGCATTTT
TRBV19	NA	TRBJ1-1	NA	CASSIAQNTEAFF	TGTGCCAGTAGTATAGCCCAGAACACTGAAGCTTTCTTT
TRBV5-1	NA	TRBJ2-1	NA	CASSLRSGSSYNEQFF	TGCGCCAGCAGCTTGCGCTCAGGGTCCTCCTACAATGAGCAGTTCTTC
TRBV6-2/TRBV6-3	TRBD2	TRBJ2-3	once	CASSYSLAGGQPILTYTQYF	TGTGCCAGCAGTTACTCCCTAGCGGGGGGGCAACCGATACTCACATATACGCAGTATTTT
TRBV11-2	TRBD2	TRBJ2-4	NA	CASSLGWTAGGAKNIQYF	TGTGCCAGCAGCTTAGGCTGGACAGCGGGGGGGGCCAAAAACATTCAGTACTTC
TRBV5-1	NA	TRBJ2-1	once	CASSLLGATYNEQFF	TGCGCCAGCAGCCTTTTAGGGGCAACCTACAATGAGCAGTTCTTC
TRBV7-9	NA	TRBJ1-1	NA	CASSRDKVVLYTEAFF	TGTGCCAGCAGCCGAGACAAGGTCGTGCTGTACACTGAAGCTTTCTTT
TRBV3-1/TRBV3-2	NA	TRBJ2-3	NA	CASSLKGPDTQYF	TGTGCCAGCAGCCTAAAGGGGCCAGATACGCAGTATTTT
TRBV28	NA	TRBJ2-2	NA	CASSFWAGTKQGNTGELFF	TGTGCCAGCAGTTTTTGGGCGGGGACTAAACAGGGAAACACCGGGGAGCTGTTTTTT
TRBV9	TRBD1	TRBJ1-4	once	CASSAADRLEKLFF	TGTGCCAGCAGCGCTGCGGACAGGCTTGAAAAACTGTTTTTT
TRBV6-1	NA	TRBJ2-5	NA	CASSGEYPGLAREETQYF	TGTGCCAGCAGTGGCGAATATCCGGGCCTCGCCCGGGAGGAGACCCAGTACTTC
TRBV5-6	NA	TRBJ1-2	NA	CASSLGVYGYTF	TGTGCCAGCAGCTTAGGGGTTTACGGCTACACCTTC
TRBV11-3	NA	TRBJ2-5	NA	CASSSPTEKTQYF	TGTGCCAGCAGCTCCCCGACTGAGAAGACCCAGTACTTC
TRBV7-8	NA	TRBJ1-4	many	CASSLTLGQEKLFF	TGTGCCAGCAGCTTAACACTGGGACAAGAAAAACTGTTTTTT
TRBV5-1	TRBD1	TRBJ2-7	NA	CASRPDRATSEQYF	TGCGCCAGCAGACCGGACAGGGCGACATCCGAGCAGTACTTC
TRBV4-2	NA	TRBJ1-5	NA	CASSQDQGFGNQPQHF	TGTGCCAGCAGCCAAGATCAGGGGTTCGGCAATCAGCCCCAGCATTTT
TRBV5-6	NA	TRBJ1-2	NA	CASSLPGAPRGYTF	TGTGCCAGCAGCTTACCAGGGGCCCCCCGGGGCTACACCTTC
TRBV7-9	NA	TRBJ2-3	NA	CASSPRAGLTDTQYF	TGTGCCAGCAGCCCCAGGGCGGGGCTCACAGATACGCAGTATTTT
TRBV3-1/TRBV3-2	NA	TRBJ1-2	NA	CASSQPTGKSQRYGYTF	TGTGCCAGCAGCCAACCTACCGGGAAGTCTCAGCGTTATGGCTACACCTTC